The 27 T cell receptor beta chains below were found in one sample sequenced in a study of blood T cells in healthy people across ages. Primers used in a second PCR of about 6 to 11 cycles were a sample-barcoded 5' primer and a J-beta primer mix. TCRdb ran MiXCR on the 5' RACE reads and lists one entry per CDR3 protein. The table records 650,000 to 1,000,000 distinct CDR3 sequences, 35% to 40% of them present only once. The sample was blood. The receptors derive from a man in his late teens or twenties in good health.

The V gene is TRBV29-1, the J gene TRBJ1-2; D is perhaps TRBD1 (6 bases). The V end lost 5 bases, the J end lost 0 bases, and 10 bases lay between the germline ends. CDR1 is SQVTM, CDR2 ANQGSEA, per germline. This CDR3 comprises 13 residues. CDR3 in DNA: TGCAGCGTTAAGGACAGATCTAACTATGGCTACACCTTC. It translates to CSVKDRSNYGYTF.

This chain connects TRBV7-9 to TRBJ1-6, with 7 bases fitting TRBD1. Germline V lookup: CDR1 SEHNR, CDR2 FQNEAQ (reference sequence). The CDR3 contains 14 residues. The trim removed 6 bases at V and 10 bases at J, leaving 9 bases unmatched. DNA of the CDR3: TGTGCCAGCAGGCCGGGACAGTCAAGGTCACCCCTCCACTTT. Its translation is CASRPGQSRSPLHF. Full variable domain (rest looked up from reference TRBV7-9 and TRBJ1-6): DTGVSQNPRHKITKRGQNVTFRCDPISEHNRLYWYRQTLGQGPEFLTYFQNEAQLEKSRLLSDRFSAERPKGSFSTLEIQRTEQGDSAMYLCASRPGQSRSPLHFGNGTRLTVT.

J is TRBJ1-5 and V is TRBV28, with D perhaps TRBD1 (5 bases). The germline gives CDR1 MDHEN, CDR2 SYDVKM. This CDR3 contains 15 residues. V lost 6 bases, J lost 5 bases, and 17 bases lay in between. The CDR3 here is CASRPPDTAYQPQHF. The CDR3 DNA sequence: TGTGCCAGCAGACCCCCGGACACGGCCTATCAGCCCCAGCATTTT.

This clonotype has just a few counts. The chain has TRBV7-8 and TRBJ2-3; no reliable D call. With 1 base removed from V and 5 bases from J, the gap between germline ends came to 7 bases. Germline V gene lookup returns CDR1 SGHVS and CDR2 FQNEAQ. CDR3 length: 13 amino acids. CDR3 protein: CASSLDVEDTQYF. As DNA, the CDR3 is TGTGCCAGCAGCTTAGACGTCGAAGATACGCAGTATTTT.

This clonotype was found once. One junction end does not reproduce the germline sequence, and a read error may be involved. The chain employs TRBV20-1 and TRBJ1-1, with D possibly being TRBD1 (6 bases). CDR1 and CDR2 from the germline V gene are DFQATT and SNEGSKA (reference sequence). This CDR3 is built from 14 residues. The CDR3 DNA is TGCAGTGCTAGAGTGGGGGGGCAGGGGACTGGAGCTTTCTTT. It yields the protein CSARVGGQGTGAFF.

The V call is TRBV7-2, the J call TRBJ2-5; no clear D. V gave up 0 bases and J gave up 2 bases, with 10 bases separating them. Germline CDR1 reads SGHTA; CDR2 reads FQGNSA. The length of the CDR3 is 15 residues. The CDR3 here is CASSLASQVQETQYF. The CDR3 DNA reads TGTGCCAGCAGCTTAGCGTCCCAGGTACAAGAGACCCAGTACTTC.

This clonotype was detected a few times. The chain joins TRBV11-3 to TRBJ2-7; possible D gene TRBD1, 6 bases. The CDR3 extends over 15 amino acids. Trimming cost V 1 base and J 7 bases, with 17 bases left between them. From germline, CDR1 is SGHNT and CDR2 YENEEA. The CDR3 is CASSLGEDRDNEQYF. CDR3 bases: TGTGCCAGCAGCTTAGGCGAGGATCGGGACAATGAGCAGTACTTC.

This clonotype was detected many times. J is TRBJ2-1 and V is TRBV5-1; TRBD2 matches 11 bases. After removal of 4 bases from V and 7 bases from J, the junction contained 10 bases not matched to a gene. The CDR3 totals 16 residues. Per the germline V gene, CDR1 is SGHRS and CDR2 is YFSETQ. The CDR3 coding sequence is TGCGCCAGCAGCCCGGCCACTAGCGGGGGTCGGAATGAGCAGTTCTTC. Translated, it gives CASSPATSGGRNEQFF.

This chain connects TRBV2 to TRBJ1-2; D is unresolved. V gave up 3 bases and J gave up 1 base, with 6 bases separating them. The germline V gene has CDR1 SNHLY and CDR2 FYNNEI. This CDR3 contains 13 residues. Here the CDR3 DNA reads TGTGCCAGCAGTGATAACCTTAACTATGGCTACACCTTC. It codes for CASSDNLNYGYTF.

In this sample, this clonotype turned up once. V usage is TRBV4-3 and J usage is TRBJ1-1; possible D gene TRBD1, 6 bases. The CDR3 has 16 amino acids. Trimming removed 3 bases from V and 5 bases from J, with 19 bases in between. Germline V gene lookup returns CDR1 LGHNA and CDR2 YSLEER. This CDR3 is CASSQVPHGGATEAFF. CDR3 coding DNA: TGCGCCAGCAGCCAGGTCCCCCACGGGGGCGCGACTGAAGCTTTCTTT.

To note about this clonotype: Just one base apart from a much larger clone, this may be a read error. The J gene is TRBJ2-3, the V gene TRBV12-3 or TRBV12-4; no firm D call. With 5 bases removed from V and 4 bases from J, the gap between germline ends came to 13 bases. There are 14 residues in the CDR3. CDR3 in amino acids: CASSLTVKADTQYF. The CDR3 DNA is TGTGCCAGCAGTCTGACTGTGAAGGCAGATACGCAGTATTTT.

V usage is TRBV12-3 or TRBV12-4 and J usage is TRBJ1-2; D call uncertain. CDR3 length: 12 residues. Trimming left V 7 bases short and J 7 bases short, with 13 bases between. The chain's CDR3 is CASTSGVIGYTF. The CDR3 nucleotides are TGTGCCAGCACTTCCGGAGTTATTGGCTACACCTTC.

This chain links TRBV14 with TRBJ2-2; D remains unclear. V was pared by 1 base and J by 6 bases, with 3 bases between. The CDR3 has 12 amino acids. The V gene's germline CDR1 is SGHDN and CDR2 FVKESK. CDR3: CASSQGAGELFF. As DNA, the CDR3 is TGTGCCAGCAGCCAAGGGGCCGGGGAGCTGTTTTTT.

The chain recombines TRBV7-2 with TRBJ2-7, with 10 bases lining up with TRBD2. The J call is doubtful: the DNA matches TRBJ2-5 better. The CDR3 loop spans 15 amino acids. Germline loops: CDR1 SGHTA, CDR2 FQGNSA. The CDR3 DNA sequence: TGTGCCAGCAGCGGACCTAGCGGGGGTCGAGAGACCCAGTACTTC. Its protein product is CASSGPSGGRETQYF.

The chain links TRBV2 to TRBJ2-3; the match to TRBD2 covers 9 bases. The CDR3 consists of 15 residues. V trimming: 8 bases; J trimming: 4 bases; junction bases outside the gene matches: 10. Looked up from germline, CDR1 is SNHLY and CDR2 is FYNNEI. The CDR3 sequence is CASRRVASGADTQYF. The CDR3 nucleotides are TGTGCCAGCCGCCGTGTGGCTAGCGGGGCAGATACGCAGTATTTT.

This sequence joins TRBV7-2 and TRBJ2-1, with D maybe TRBD1 (5 bases). Trimming took 5 bases from V and 0 from J, leaving 11 bases between them. This CDR3 is built from 15 residues. Germline V gives CDR1 SGHTA, CDR2 FQGNSA. CDR3 sequence reads: CASSPGHLSYNEQFF. The DNA of the CDR3 is TGTGCCAGCAGCCCAGGACACCTCTCCTACAATGAGCAGTTCTTC.

The chain couples TRBV30 to TRBJ2-7, with 7 bases matching TRBD2. This CDR3 has 13 amino acids. Germline CDR1 reads GTSNPN; CDR2 reads SVGIG (reference sequence). The trim removed 3 bases at V and 6 bases at J, leaving 8 bases unmatched. The CDR3 coding sequence is TGTGCCTGGAGACGAGCGGGACTTCGCGAGCAGTACTTC. It translates to CAWRRAGLREQYF.

This clonotype was picked up a small number of times. The chain uses TRBV7-9 and TRBJ2-2, with a weak D call TRBD2 (5 bases). Trimming cost V 3 bases and J 0 bases, with 11 bases left between them. The germline gives CDR1 SEHNR, CDR2 FQNEAQ (reference sequence). The CDR3 runs to 16 residues. The CDR3 protein is CASSLSGKTNTGELFF. The DNA of the CDR3 is TGTGCCAGCAGCTTGTCGGGGAAGACGAACACCGGGGAGCTGTTTTTT. Using reference TRBV7-9 and TRBJ2-2 for the parts outside the CDR3, the full variable domain is DTGVSQNPRHKITKRGQNVTFRCDPISEHNRLYWYRQTLGQGPEFLTYFQNEAQLEKSRLLSDRFSAERPKGSFSTLEIQRTEQGDSAMYLCASSLSGKTNTGELFFGEGSRLTVL.

This clonotype occurred a few times. The rearrangement links TRBV20-1 to TRBJ2-5; weak D call: TRBD2 (7 bases). The CDR3 loop spans 16 amino acids. The V gene lost 3 bases and the J gene lost 11 bases, with 28 bases spanning the gap. CDR1 is DFQATT and CDR2 is SNEGSKA in the germline V gene (reference sequence). The CDR3 is CSARLGRGAITSEQYF. The CDR3 nucleotides are TGCAGTGCTAGGCTGGGTCGGGGGGCCATTACCAGTGAGCAGTACTTC.

The chain carries TRBV20-1 and TRBJ2-7; 7 bases align to TRBD2. Looked up from germline, CDR1 is DFQATT and CDR2 is SNEGSKA (reference sequence). This CDR3 comprises 14 residues. After removal of 3 bases from V and 10 bases from J, the junction contained 15 bases not matched to a gene. The CDR3 region is CSASISGLPLPQYF. CDR3 nucleotide sequence: TGCAGTGCTAGCATTTCGGGACTACCCCTTCCCCAGTACTTC.

As to this clonotype: A much larger clone differs by one base, so this may be a read error. This chain joins TRBV12-3 or TRBV12-4 and TRBJ2-5, with D possibly TRBD1 on 5 matching bases. The length of the CDR3 is 13 residues. Trimming took off 5 bases at V and 4 bases at J, with 11 bases between the two ends. CDR3 amino acids: CASSPQAPETQYF. For the CDR3, the DNA is TGTGCCAGCAGTCCACAGGCGCCAGAGACCCAGTACTTC.

For this clonotype: The junction departs from germline at one end; a sequencing error may be responsible. V gene TRBV5-1 combines with J gene TRBJ2-7; a possible D gene is TRBD1 (6 bases). The end of the DNA fits TRBJ2-4 better, so the J call may be wrong. The CDR3 extends over 14 amino acids. Germline V gene data show CDR1 as SGHRS and CDR2 as YFSETQ. CDR3 bases: TGCGCCAGCAGCGCCGGGACAATGAAAAGCATTCAGTACTTC. This gives the protein CASSAGTMKSIQYF.

The chain carries TRBV2 and TRBJ2-1; D call uncertain. The germline V and J ends were trimmed by 8 bases and 10 bases, with 18 bases remaining between them. The CDR3 sequence is 13 residues long. From germline, CDR1 is SNHLY and CDR2 FYNNEI. As DNA, the CDR3 is TGTGCCAGCGGGAAAGACATGTACTACGAGCAGTTCTTC. Amino acids: CASGKDMYYEQFF.

This clonotype has ten or more counts. V usage is TRBV10-3 and J usage is TRBJ1-1; D is ambiguous. V gave up 2 bases and J gave up 7 bases, with 5 bases separating them. The germline V gene encodes CDR1 ENHRY and CDR2 SYGVKD. This CDR3 has 11 residues. The CDR3 reads CAISETGEAFF. The CDR3 nucleotides read TGTGCCATCAGTGAGACGGGTGAAGCTTTCTTT.

This chain uses TRBV12-3 or TRBV12-4 with TRBJ2-1; possibly TRBD1 for D (6 bases). Trimming pared 8 bases from V and 2 bases from J, leaving 13 bases between. The CDR3 covers 14 residues. For the CDR3, the DNA is TGTGCCAGCGGTCAACAGGGAGCCTACAATGAGCAGTTCTTC. Its translation is CASGQQGAYNEQFF.

This clonotype showed up many times. CDR3 region: CASSFRAHGYTF. In DNA, the CDR3 is TGTGCCAGCAGTTTCCGGGCCCATGGCTACACCTTC. This chain links TRBV12-3 or TRBV12-4 with TRBJ1-2; D call uncertain. Deletions cut 3 bases from V and 6 bases from J, with 8 bases between. This CDR3 comprises 12 residues.

The chain recombines TRBV11-2 with TRBJ2-7; either TRBD1 or TRBD2 may fit D (5 bases each). Germline values: CDR1 SGHAT, CDR2 FQNNGV. The ends were cut back, 0 bases at V and 3 bases at J, with 15 bases in the middle. The CDR3 runs to 16 residues. CDR3 nucleotides: TGTGCCAGCAGCTTAGACCCCTTCCAGGGAGACTACGAGCAGTACTTC. It translates to CASSLDPFQGDYEQYF.